Below are 13 T cell receptor beta chains sequenced from a single sample in a study of blood T cell repertoires in COVID-19. The method was immunoSEQ multiplex PCR; TCRdb's version includes in-frame clones alone and lacks a portion of them. Of 95,000 to 150,000 clones in the sample, about four fifths were seen once. Sequencing was done on a sample of peripheral blood. The receptors originated from a man in his 60s with active or convalescent COVID-19.

This sequence joins TRBV7-2 and TRBJ2-7; 11 positions agree with TRBD2. The length of the CDR3 is 16 residues. Germline V gene sequence: CDR1 SGHTA, CDR2 FQGNSA. The V gene end was trimmed by 3 bases and the J gene end by 6 bases; junction bases not matched to a gene: 10. CDR3 amino acids: CASSLGFLLAGGEQYF. CDR3 DNA: TGTGCCAGCAGCTTGGGTTTCTTGCTAGCGGGAGGCGAGCAGTACTTC. The variable domain in full, completed from reference TRBV7-2 and TRBJ2-7, reads GAGVSQSPSNKVTEKGKDVELRCDPISGHTALYWYRQSLGQGLEFLIYFQGNSAPDKSGLPSDRFSAERTGGSVSTLTIQRTQQEDSAVYLCASSLGFLLAGGEQYFGPGTRLTVT.

The V call is TRBV3-1 (or the pseudogene TRBV3-2), the J call TRBJ2-2, with D possibly TRBD1 on 5 matching bases. Germline lookup yields CDR1 LGHDT and CDR2 YNNKEL (reference sequence). The CDR3 sequence is 14 residues long. The V end lost 6 bases, the J end lost 4 bases, and 12 bases lay between the germline ends. CDR3 nucleotides: TGTGCCAGCAGGGAAGGGGCAATCACCGGGGAGCTGTTTTTT. This encodes CASREGAITGELFF.

This clone came up a few times. This chain joins TRBV7-2 and TRBJ1-2; a weak D match, TRBD1 (6 bases). The CDR3 is 14 residues long. V lost 3 bases and J 1 base, leaving 9 bases between the germline ends. The germline V gene encodes CDR1 SGHTA and CDR2 FQGNSA. CDR3 in amino acids: CASSFDRSNYGYTF. The CDR3 nucleotides are TGTGCCAGCAGCTTCGACAGGAGTAACTATGGCTACACCTTC.

This clone was seen only once. The gene calls are TRBV28 and TRBJ2-7; the D gene is possibly TRBD1 (5 bases). This CDR3 is 14 amino acids long. The germline V and J ends were trimmed by 5 bases and 4 bases, with 15 bases remaining between them. The germline V gene encodes CDR1 MDHEN and CDR2 SYDVKM. CDR3 DNA: TGTGCCAGCAGTGTCTCTCAGGGCCCGTACGAGCAGTACTTC. Residues: CASSVSQGPYEQYF.

CDR3 sequence: CASSPSGFTGELFF. CDR3 sequence (DNA): TGTGCCAGCAGCCCCTCGGGTTTCACCGGGGAGCTGTTTTTT. The J gene is TRBJ2-2, the V gene TRBV4-2; D is ambiguous. There are 14 residues in the CDR3. Trimming shortened V by 4 bases and J by 4 bases, and 10 bases separated the two germline ends. Looked up from germline, CDR1 is LGHNA and CDR2 is YNFKEQ.

The chain recombines TRBV14 with TRBJ2-1, with D perhaps TRBD2 (5 bases). CDR1 and CDR2 (germline): SGHDN, FVKESK. V was cut by 3 bases and J by 9 bases, with 18 bases left in between. This CDR3 is 15 amino acids long. The CDR3 DNA sequence: TGTGCCAGCAGCCAGGGAGTCTGGGCGATCGGTGAGCAGTTCTTC. It yields the protein CASSQGVWAIGEQFF.

The chain employs TRBV7-9 and TRBJ1-2; tentative D call: TRBD1 (6 bases). The CDR3 runs 13 residues. CDR1 and CDR2 from the germline V gene are SEHNR and FQNEAQ (reference sequence). Trimming left V 5 bases short and J 5 bases short, with 12 bases between. This chain's CDR3 is CASSPGQNYGYTF. DNA for the CDR3: TGTGCCAGCAGCCCTGGACAGAATTATGGCTACACCTTC. Full variable domain (outside the CDR3, taken from reference TRBV7-9 and TRBJ1-2): DTGVSQNPRHKITKRGQNVTFRCDPISEHNRLYWYRQTLGQGPEFLTYFQNEAQLEKSRLLSDRFSAERPKGSFSTLEIQRTEQGDSAMYLCASSPGQNYGYTFGSGTRLTVV.

The chain is built from TRBV29-1 and TRBJ2-5; 7 bases line up with TRBD1. Germline V gene data show CDR1 as SQVTM and CDR2 as ANQGSEA. The V segment lost 4 bases and the J segment 5 bases; nucleotides outside the gene matches: 10. The CDR3 covers 14 residues. The DNA of the CDR3 is TGCAGCGTTGGGGCAGGGCGAGGGGGCGAGACCCAGTACTTC. It encodes CSVGAGRGGETQYF.

This clone showed up just a few times. The chain employs TRBV4-2 and TRBJ2-3; D remains unclear. Trimming removed 5 bases from V and 2 bases from J, with 11 bases in between. This CDR3 has 14 residues. CDR1 is LGHNA and CDR2 is YNFKEQ in the germline V gene. CDR3 nucleotides: TGTGCCAGCAGCGAGTCGGAGAACACAGATACGCAGTATTTT. Translated: CASSESENTDTQYF.

The CDR3 DNA sequence: TGTGCCACCAGCAGGGGTCCAGGGACAGTCCAAGAGACCCAGTACTTC. This encodes CATSRGPGTVQETQYF. The chain recombines TRBV15 with TRBJ2-5, with 7 bases that match TRBD1. Germline CDR1 and CDR2: LNHNV and YYDKDF (reference sequence). The CDR3 totals 16 residues. Trimming cost V 3 bases and J 1 base; bases outside gene matches: 8.

This sequence joins TRBV24-1 and TRBJ1-2; a possible D gene is TRBD1 (5 bases). Trimming removed 9 bases at V and 4 bases at J, with 14 bases between. Germline CDR1 reads KGHDR; CDR2 reads SFDVKD. CDR3 length: 13 residues. The CDR3 spells CATSLRGSYGYTF. For the CDR3, the DNA is TGTGCCACCTCTCTACGGGGGTCCTATGGCTACACCTTC.

This clone has a handful of counts. This sequence joins TRBV11-2 and TRBJ2-7; 7 positions match TRBD2. Germline assignment: CDR1 SGHAT and CDR2 FQNNGV. J gave up 6 bases and V 5 bases, and 10 bases lay outside the gene matches. The CDR3 loop spans 14 amino acids. CDR3 region: CASSQGAGVSEQYF. The CDR3, as DNA: TGTGCCAGCAGCCAAGGGGCGGGAGTAAGCGAGCAGTACTTC.

The chain links TRBV10-3 to TRBJ1-2, with 8 positions matching TRBD1. Germline V lookup: CDR1 ENHRY, CDR2 SYGVKD. The CDR3 covers 14 residues. With V trimmed by 3 bases and J by 7 bases, 7 bases remained unmatched. The CDR3 reads CAISDQQGVGGYTF. Here the CDR3 DNA reads TGTGCCATCAGTGATCAACAGGGGGTGGGTGGCTACACCTTC.